This T cell receptor (beta chain) was recorded in a study of vaccination and CD4 T cells after COVID-19. Specified treatment: roughly 10-day PBMC culture with coronavirus spike peptide pools or control peptides (ViraFEST assay). T cells were expanded with peptide pools, and expanded clonotypes were identified by TCR sequencing. With the Oncomine TCR Beta short-read assay, DNA from cultured CD4+ T cells was sequenced. MiXCR, run by TCRdb on the PCR reads, gives a single entry per CDR3 protein. The table records about 30,000 distinct CDR3 sequences, roughly 57% of them present only once. The CDR3 runs 12 residues. CDR1 and CDR2 (germline): DFQATT, SNEGSKA (reference sequence). V gave up 3 bases and J gave up 4 bases, with 7 bases separating them. Details on this clonotype: What it binds is not known.

This chain connects TRBV20-1 to TRBJ2-1; a weak D match, TRBD1 (5 bases). The sequence was obtained from a human donor who received a COVID-19 vaccine. The sample in question was CD4+ T cells from blood, cultured in vitro, obtained after SARS-CoV-2 vaccination. The CDR3 region is CSARRQYNEQFF. As DNA, the CDR3 is TGCAGTGCTAGGAGACAGTACAATGAGCAGTTCTTC.